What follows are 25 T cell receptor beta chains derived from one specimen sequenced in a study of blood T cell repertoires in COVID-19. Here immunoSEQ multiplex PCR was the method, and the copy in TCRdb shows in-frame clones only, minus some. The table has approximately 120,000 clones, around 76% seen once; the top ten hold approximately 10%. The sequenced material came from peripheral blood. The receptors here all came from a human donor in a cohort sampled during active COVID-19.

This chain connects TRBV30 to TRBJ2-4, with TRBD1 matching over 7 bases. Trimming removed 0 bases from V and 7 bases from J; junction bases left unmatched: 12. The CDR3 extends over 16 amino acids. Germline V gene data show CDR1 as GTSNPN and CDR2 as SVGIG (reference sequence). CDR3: CAWSVSRTGPGNIQYF. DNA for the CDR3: TGTGCCTGGAGTGTATCTCGGACAGGCCCGGGGAACATTCAGTACTTC.

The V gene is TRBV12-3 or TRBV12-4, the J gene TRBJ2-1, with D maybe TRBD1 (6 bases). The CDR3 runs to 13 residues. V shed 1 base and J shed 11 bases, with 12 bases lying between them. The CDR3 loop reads CASSLEQDRKQFF. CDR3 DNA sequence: TGTGCCAGCAGTTTAGAACAGGACAGAAAGCAGTTCTTC.

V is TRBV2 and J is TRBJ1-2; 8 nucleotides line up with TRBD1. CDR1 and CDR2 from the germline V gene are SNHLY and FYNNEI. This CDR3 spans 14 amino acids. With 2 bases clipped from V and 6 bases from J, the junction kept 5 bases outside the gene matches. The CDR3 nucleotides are TGTGCCAGCAGTGAAACAGGGGGGGAGGATGGCTACACCTTC. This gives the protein CASSETGGEDGYTF.

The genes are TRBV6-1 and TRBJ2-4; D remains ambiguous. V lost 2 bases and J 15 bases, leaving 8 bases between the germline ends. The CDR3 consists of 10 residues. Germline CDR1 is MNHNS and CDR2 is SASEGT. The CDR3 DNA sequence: TGTGCCAGCAGTGAAAGAACTCCGTACTTC. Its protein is CASSERTPYF.

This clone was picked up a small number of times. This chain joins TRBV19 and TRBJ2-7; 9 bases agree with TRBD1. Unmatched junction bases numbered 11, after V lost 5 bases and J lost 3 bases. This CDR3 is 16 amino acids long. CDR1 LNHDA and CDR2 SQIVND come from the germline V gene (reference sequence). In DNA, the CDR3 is TGTGCCAGTAGTCCTTTCCGGGACAGGGCTAGCTACGAGCAGTACTTC. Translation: CASSPFRDRASYEQYF.

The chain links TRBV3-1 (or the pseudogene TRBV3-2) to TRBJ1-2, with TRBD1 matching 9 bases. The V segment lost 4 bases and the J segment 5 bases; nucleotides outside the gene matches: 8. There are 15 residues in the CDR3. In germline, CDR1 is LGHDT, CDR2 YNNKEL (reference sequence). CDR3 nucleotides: TGTGCCAGCAGCCTCTGGGACAGGGCGGAGTATGGCTACACCTTC. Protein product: CASSLWDRAEYGYTF.

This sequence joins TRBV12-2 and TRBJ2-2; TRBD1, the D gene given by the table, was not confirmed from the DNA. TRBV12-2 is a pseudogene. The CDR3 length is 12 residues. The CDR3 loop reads CASRLAQGELFF. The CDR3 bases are TGTGCAAGTCGCTTAGCACAGGGGGAGCTGTTTTTT.

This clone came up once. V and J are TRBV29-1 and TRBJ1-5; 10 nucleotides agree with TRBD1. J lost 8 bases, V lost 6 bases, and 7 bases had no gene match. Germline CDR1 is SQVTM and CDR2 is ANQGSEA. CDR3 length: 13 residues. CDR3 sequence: CSVRTGGGEPQHF. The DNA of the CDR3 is TGCAGCGTCCGGACAGGGGGTGGGGAGCCCCAGCATTTT.

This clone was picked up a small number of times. The DNA for the CDR3 is TGTGCCGTCAGGGAACAGGGCGGGAGGAGCAATCAGCCCCAGCATTTT. Amino acid sequence: CAVREQGGRSNQPQHF. The chain carries TRBV19 and TRBJ1-5; the D gene is possibly TRBD1 (6 bases). Trimming left V 11 bases short and J 1 base short, with 21 bases between. CDR1 and CDR2 (germline): LNHDA, SQIVND (reference sequence). CDR3 length equals 16 residues.

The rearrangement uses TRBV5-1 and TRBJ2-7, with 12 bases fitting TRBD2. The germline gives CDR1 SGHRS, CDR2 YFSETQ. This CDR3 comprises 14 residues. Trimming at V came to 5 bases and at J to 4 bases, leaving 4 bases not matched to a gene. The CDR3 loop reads CASRGTSGLYEQYF. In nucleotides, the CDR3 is TGCGCCAGCAGAGGGACTAGCGGGTTGTACGAGCAGTACTTC.

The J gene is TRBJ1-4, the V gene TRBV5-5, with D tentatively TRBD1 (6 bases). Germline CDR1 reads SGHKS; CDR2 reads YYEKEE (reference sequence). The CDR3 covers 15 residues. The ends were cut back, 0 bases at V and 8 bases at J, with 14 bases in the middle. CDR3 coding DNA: TGTGCCAGCAGCTTGGGCCCAGGGGTAGGCGAAAAACTGTTTTTT. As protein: CASSLGPGVGEKLFF. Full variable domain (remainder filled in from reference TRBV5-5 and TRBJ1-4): DAGVTQSPTHLIKTRGQQVTLRCSPISGHKSVSWYQQVLGQGPQFIFQYYEKEERGRGNFPDRFSARQFPNYSSELNVNALLLGDSALYLCASSLGPGVGEKLFFGSGTQLSVL.

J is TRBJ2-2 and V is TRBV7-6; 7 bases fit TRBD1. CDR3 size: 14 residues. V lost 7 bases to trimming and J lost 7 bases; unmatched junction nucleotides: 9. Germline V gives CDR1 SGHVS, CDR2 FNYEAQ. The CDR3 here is CASTTGDGFGELFF. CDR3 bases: TGTGCCAGCACCACAGGGGACGGGTTCGGGGAGCTGTTTTTT.

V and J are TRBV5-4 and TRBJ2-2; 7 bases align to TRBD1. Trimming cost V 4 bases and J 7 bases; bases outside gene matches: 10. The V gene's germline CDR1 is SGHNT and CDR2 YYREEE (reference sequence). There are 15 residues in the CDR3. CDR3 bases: TGTGCCAGCAGCAATGACAGGGTGTTCGGCGGGGAGCTGTTTTTT. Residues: CASSNDRVFGGELFF.

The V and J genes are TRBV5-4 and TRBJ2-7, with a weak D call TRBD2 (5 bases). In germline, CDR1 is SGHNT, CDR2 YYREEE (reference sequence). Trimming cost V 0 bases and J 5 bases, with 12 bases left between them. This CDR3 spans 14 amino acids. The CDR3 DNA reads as TGTGCCAGCAGCTTGGGGCGGGTGCCCAACGAGCAGTACTTC. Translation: CASSLGRVPNEQYF.

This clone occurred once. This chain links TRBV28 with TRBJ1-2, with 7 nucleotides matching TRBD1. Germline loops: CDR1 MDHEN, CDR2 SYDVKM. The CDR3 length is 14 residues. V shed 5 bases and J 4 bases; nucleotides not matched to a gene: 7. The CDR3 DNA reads TGTGCCAGCAGTCCTTCGACAGGGAGCTATGGCTACACCTTC. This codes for CASSPSTGSYGYTF.

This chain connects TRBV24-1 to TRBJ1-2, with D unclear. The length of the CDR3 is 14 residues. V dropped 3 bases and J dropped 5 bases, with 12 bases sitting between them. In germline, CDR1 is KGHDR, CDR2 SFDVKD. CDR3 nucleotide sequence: TGTGCCACCAGTGATGGGGAGGGAGATTATGGCTACACCTTC. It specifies CATSDGEGDYGYTF.

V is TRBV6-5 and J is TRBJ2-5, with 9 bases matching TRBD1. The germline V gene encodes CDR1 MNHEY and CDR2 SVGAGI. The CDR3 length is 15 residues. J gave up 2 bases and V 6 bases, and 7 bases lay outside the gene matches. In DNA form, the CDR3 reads TGTGCCAGCAGCACCGACAGGGGGTCGCAAGAGACCCAGTACTTC. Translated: CASSTDRGSQETQYF.

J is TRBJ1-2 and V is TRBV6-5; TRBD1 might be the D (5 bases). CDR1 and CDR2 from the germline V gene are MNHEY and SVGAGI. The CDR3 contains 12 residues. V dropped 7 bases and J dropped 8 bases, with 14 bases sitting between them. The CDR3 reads CASTQGTSGYTF. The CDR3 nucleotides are TGTGCCAGCACCCAGGGAACCTCCGGCTACACCTTC.

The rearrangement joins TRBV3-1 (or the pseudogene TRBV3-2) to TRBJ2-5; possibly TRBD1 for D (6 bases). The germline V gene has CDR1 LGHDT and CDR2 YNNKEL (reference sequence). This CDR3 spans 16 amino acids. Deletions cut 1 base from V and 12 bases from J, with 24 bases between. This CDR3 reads CASSQGLWGLKRMEYF. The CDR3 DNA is TGTGCCAGCAGCCAAGGGTTATGGGGGCTCAAGAGAATGGAGTACTTC.

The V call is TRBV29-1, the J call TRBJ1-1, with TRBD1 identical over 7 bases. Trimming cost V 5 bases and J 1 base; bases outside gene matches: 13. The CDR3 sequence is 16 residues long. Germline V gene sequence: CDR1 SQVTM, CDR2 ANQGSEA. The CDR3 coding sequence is TGCAGCGTTTACCGGGACAGACGGACTCCGAACACTGAAGCTTTCTTT. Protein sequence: CSVYRDRRTPNTEAFF.

CDR3 DNA sequence: TGCAGCGCTGGACAGGCATCCACCTACGAGCAGTACTTC. Encoded protein: CSAGQASTYEQYF. The genes are TRBV29-1 and TRBJ2-7; 7 nucleotides agree with TRBD1. The CDR3 extends over 13 amino acids. J gave up 2 bases and V 7 bases, and 8 bases lay outside the gene matches. Germline CDR1 and CDR2: SQVTM and ANQGSEA.

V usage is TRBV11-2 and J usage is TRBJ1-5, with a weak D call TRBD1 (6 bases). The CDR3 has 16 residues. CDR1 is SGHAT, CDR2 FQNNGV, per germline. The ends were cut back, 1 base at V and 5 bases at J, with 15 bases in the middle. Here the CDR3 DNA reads TGTGCCAGCAGCTTAGGAAAAGGACAGAGGGATCAGCCCCAGCATTTT. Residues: CASSLGKGQRDQPQHF.

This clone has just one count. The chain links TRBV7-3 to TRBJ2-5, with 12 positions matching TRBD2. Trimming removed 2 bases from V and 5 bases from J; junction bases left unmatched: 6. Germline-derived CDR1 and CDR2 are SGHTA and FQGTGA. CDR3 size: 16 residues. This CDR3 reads CASSLASGGAKETQYF. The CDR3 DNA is TGTGCCAGCAGCTTAGCTAGCGGGGGGGCAAAGGAGACCCAGTACTTC.

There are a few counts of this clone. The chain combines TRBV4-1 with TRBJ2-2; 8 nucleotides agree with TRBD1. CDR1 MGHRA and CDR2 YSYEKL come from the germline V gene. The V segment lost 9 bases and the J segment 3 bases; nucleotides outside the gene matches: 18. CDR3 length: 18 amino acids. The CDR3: CASTAQPIQGADTGELFF. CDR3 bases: TGCGCCAGTACGGCCCAACCTATTCAGGGGGCCGACACCGGGGAGCTGTTTTTT.

The CDR3 DNA reads TGTGCCAGCAGTTACCCCGCCGCGTTCTCTGGAAACACCATATATTTT. Residues: CASSYPAAFSGNTIYF. The V and J genes are TRBV6-2 or TRBV6-3 and TRBJ1-3, with D hard to call. CDR3 length: 16 amino acids. With 2 bases removed from V and 0 bases from J, the gap between germline ends came to 11 bases. The V gene's germline CDR1 is MNHEY and CDR2 SVGEGT.